A selection of T cell receptor beta chains follows, all from one sample in a study of cytomegalovirus exposure and HLA in healthy donors. The repertoire was sequenced with immunoSEQ multiplex PCR; TCRdb's copy has only in-frame clones and lacks some. The sample consists of tens of thousands of clones, 80% to 85% of them appearing once. Sequenced input: PBMCs. These receptor sequences come from a man aged 25 to 40 in good health and CMV-seronegative. The CDR3 runs from the conserved cysteine through the conserved F or W. D genes are given only for firm matches. Not every row has a clone size; where given, it reads once, few, many or a size class.

length	size	J	V	D	DNA	CDR3
13	-	TRBJ2-7	TRBV10-1	-	TGCGCCAGCAGTGAAGTGGGAGGTTACGAGCAGTACTTC	CASSEVGGYEQYF
18	-	TRBJ1-2	TRBV19	TRBD1	TGTGCCAGTAGTGCTCACCGGGACAGGGGAACGGGTGCCTATGGCTACACCTTC	CASSAHRDRGTGAYGYTF
14	few	TRBJ2-7	TRBV9	-	TGTGCCAGCAGCGTAGGAACAGACCCCTACGAGCAGTACTTC	CASSVGTDPYEQYF
14	-	TRBJ2-7	TRBV28	TRBD1	TGTGCCAGCAGCTGGGCAGGGACAGGTCTAGAGCAGTACTTC	CASSWAGTGLEQYF
17	-	TRBJ2-3	TRBV9	-	TGTGCCAGCAGCCCCCCCACGGGACTGCTCAGCACAGATACGCAGTATTTT	CASSPPTGLLSTDTQYF
20	-	TRBJ1-5	TRBV19	TRBD1	TGTGCCAGTAGTCGAACCGGGACAGTAGATTTTGTATGGGGCAATCAGCCCCAGCATTTT	CASSRTGTVDFVWGNQPQHF
12	-	TRBJ2-1	TRBV7-9	TRBD1	TGTGCCAGCGACAGGGGTGACAATGAGCAGTTCTTC	CASDRGDNEQFF
14	-	TRBJ1-2	TRBV28	TRBD1	TGTGCCAGCAGTTTTACAGGGGGTAACTATGGCTACACCTTC	CASSFTGGNYGYTF
13	-	TRBJ2-1	TRBV6-4	TRBD1	TGTGCCAGCAGTGGACAGGGGTTGGGTGAGCAGTTCTTC	CASSGQGLGEQFF
15	few	TRBJ2-7	TRBV11-2	TRBD1	TGTGCCAGCAGCTCCCCGGGACAGGGAGATAGTGAGCAGTACTTC	CASSSPGQGDSEQYF
16	few	TRBJ1-1	TRBV7-2	-	TGTGCCAGCAGCCTAGGACAGACCGTCCTGAACACTGAAGCTTTCTTT	CASSLGQTVLNTEAFF
8	-	TRBJ1-1	TRBV2	-	TGTGCCAGCTCAGAAGCTTTCTTT	CASSEAFF
16	-	TRBJ2-7	TRBV28	TRBD1	TGTGCCAGCTACGGGACAGGGGTAAATTTTAACTACGAGCAGTACTTC	CASYGTGVNFNYEQYF
13	once	TRBJ1-1	TRBV6-5	-	TGTGCCAGCAGTTACTCTATGAACACTGAAGCTTTCTTT	CASSYSMNTEAFF
13	-	TRBJ2-5	TRBV18	-	TGTGCCAGCTCACCAGGACAGAAAGAGACCCAGTACTTC	CASSPGQKETQYF
12	few	TRBJ2-1	TRBV7-2	-	TGTGCCAGCAGCTTAGCGGTCCCCGCGCCGTTCTTC	CASSLAVPAPFF
15	-	TRBJ2-4	TRBV4-1	TRBD1	TGCGCCAGCAGCCAAGAGGGCAGGGGGCAGGACATTCAGTACTTC	CASSQEGRGQDIQYF
16	-	TRBJ1-5	TRBV6-6	TRBD1	TGTGCCAGCAGTTGGAAAGGACAGGGCTTTTATCGGCCCCAGCATTTT	CASSWKGQGFYRPQHF
19	-	TRBJ2-7	TRBV4-1	TRBD2	TGCGCCAGCAGCTACTTACCGGGACTAGCGGGAGGGTCTCCCTACGAGCGGTACTTC	CASSYLPGLAGGSPYERYF
17	-	TRBJ1-4	TRBV7-2	TRBD1	TGTGCCAGCAGCTTGGGGTCTGGGCAGGGGGCTTTCGAAAAACTGTTTTTT	CASSLGSGQGAFEKLFF
14	-	TRBJ1-1	TRBV7-2	-	TGTGCCAGCAGCTTAGATCGGGGGGACACTGAAGCTTTCTTT	CASSLDRGDTEAFF
15	-	TRBJ2-7	TRBV5-1	TRBD2	TGCGCCAGCAGCCTGGGGACTAGCGGGACTAACGAGCAGTACTTC	CASSLGTSGTNEQYF
15	-	TRBJ2-3	TRBV10-3	TRBD2	TGTGCCACTGGCAAAACTAGCGGGACGGCAGATACGCAGTATTTT	CATGKTSGTADTQYF
15	-	TRBJ1-5	TRBV19	-	TGTGCCAGTAATACAGGGTACTTCGGATTAGAGCCCCAGCATTTT	CASNTGYFGLEPQHF
15	-	TRBJ2-7	TRBV19	TRBD2	TGTGCCAGTAGTCCGGGGGGGGGACATTATTACGAGCAGTACTTC	CASSPGGGHYYEQYF
15	once	TRBJ2-3	TRBV4-3	-	TGCGCCAGCAGCCTCCAGACAGGCCCCACAGATACGCAGTATTTT	CASSLQTGPTDTQYF
16	-	TRBJ1-2	TRBV6-6	TRBD1	TGTGCCAGCAGCTACCATCCCGGGACAGGGGACTATGGCTACACCTTC	CASSYHPGTGDYGYTF
14	-	TRBJ2-5	TRBV28	TRBD1	TGTGCCAGCAGCTTAGACAGGGGCTGGGAGACCCAGTACTTC	CASSLDRGWETQYF
15	-	TRBJ2-2	TRBV9	TRBD1	TGTGCCAGCAGCGTACAGGGACAGGCGCCCGGGGAGCTGTTTTTT	CASSVQGQAPGELFF
17	-	TRBJ2-7	TRBV14	-	TGTGCCAGCAGCCAAGATTTTGGAGGGACAGCCTTTTACGAGCAGTACTTC	CASSQDFGGTAFYEQYF
14	-	TRBJ2-5	TRBV6-5	-	TGTGCCAGCAGTCAAAGGTGGAGGCGAGAGACCCAGTACTTC	CASSQRWRRETQYF
15	-	TRBJ2-1	TRBV5-8	-	TGTGCCAGCAGCTTGGGAGTAGATGCCTACAATGAGCAGTTCTTC	CASSLGVDAYNEQFF
16	once	TRBJ2-1	TRBV7-9	-	TGTGCCAGCAGCTTAGCGCCAGGCCCTCCCTACAATGAGCAGTTCTTC	CASSLAPGPPYNEQFF
15	once	TRBJ1-1	TRBV5-1	TRBD1	TGCGCCAGCAGCCAATATACGACAGGGATCACTGAAGCTTTCTTT	CASSQYTTGITEAFF
15	-	TRBJ2-3	TRBV7-2	TRBD2	TGTGCCAGCAGCACGCTAGCGGGAGATACAGATACGCAGTATTTT	CASSTLAGDTDTQYF
17	-	TRBJ2-3	TRBV9	TRBD2	TGTGCCAGCAGCGTACCCCTAGGACTAGCGGGGACCGGTACGCAGTATTTT	CASSVPLGLAGTGTQYF
15	-	TRBJ1-1	TRBV19	-	TGTGCCAGTAGTATCAGGGATAGGGTGAACACTGAAGCTTTCTTT	CASSIRDRVNTEAFF
14	-	TRBJ2-7	TRBV5-1	-	TGCGCCAGCAGCTTGGCAGGGAATAAAGACGAGCAGTACTTC	CASSLAGNKDEQYF
16	-	TRBJ1-1	TRBV5-6	-	TGTGCCAGCAGCCCCCGATATATGACAGGAGACACTGAAGCTTTCTTT	CASSPRYMTGDTEAFF
14	-	TRBJ2-5	TRBV5-4	-	TGTGCCAGCAGCTGGGGAAGACAGTGGGAGACCCAGTACTTC	CASSWGRQWETQYF
15	few	TRBJ2-7	TRBV11-2	TRBD1	TGTGCCAGCAGCAGGGACAGGGGCCTCAACTACGAGCAGTACTTC	CASSRDRGLNYEQYF
13	-	TRBJ2-1	TRBV27	-	TGTGCCAGCAGTTTAGACTCCTGGAATGAGCAGTTCTTC	CASSLDSWNEQFF
16	-	TRBJ2-1	TRBV6-1	TRBD1	TGTGCCAGCAGTGTAATCGGGACAGGGCTCTACAATGAGCAGTTCTTC	CASSVIGTGLYNEQFF
16	-	TRBJ1-5	TRBV2	-	TGTGCCAGCAGTGAAGCGGCGACACTCATGCATCAGCCCCAGCATTTT	CASSEAATLMHQPQHF
15	-	TRBJ1-1	TRBV5-1	-	TGCGCCAGCAGGCCCCAGGGAATTTGGGAAGCTGAAGCTTTCTTT	CASRPQGIWEAEAFF
20	once	TRBJ2-1	TRBV4-3	-	TGCGCCAGCAGCCAAGGTTGGGGGGGGGCTACCCAGGAATTATGGTATGAGCAGTTCTTC	CASSQGWGGATQELWYEQFF
16	few	TRBJ1-4	TRBV25-1	TRBD1	TGTGCCAGCAGTGATCGACAGGGGCAGACTAATGAAAAACTGTTTTTT	CASSDRQGQTNEKLFF
15	-	TRBJ2-1	TRBV7-2	TRBD1	TGTGCCAGCAGCCGAGACAGGGGATCCTACAATGAGCAGTTCTTC	CASSRDRGSYNEQFF
14	-	TRBJ1-2	TRBV12-5	-	TGTGCTAGTGGTTTGGGTATGAGAGGGGGAGGCTACACCTTC	CASGLGMRGGGYTF
16	-	TRBJ2-1	TRBV27	TRBD2	TGTGCCAGCAGTTTTCAAGCGGGAGGATCCTACAATGAGCAGTTCTTC	CASSFQAGGSYNEQFF